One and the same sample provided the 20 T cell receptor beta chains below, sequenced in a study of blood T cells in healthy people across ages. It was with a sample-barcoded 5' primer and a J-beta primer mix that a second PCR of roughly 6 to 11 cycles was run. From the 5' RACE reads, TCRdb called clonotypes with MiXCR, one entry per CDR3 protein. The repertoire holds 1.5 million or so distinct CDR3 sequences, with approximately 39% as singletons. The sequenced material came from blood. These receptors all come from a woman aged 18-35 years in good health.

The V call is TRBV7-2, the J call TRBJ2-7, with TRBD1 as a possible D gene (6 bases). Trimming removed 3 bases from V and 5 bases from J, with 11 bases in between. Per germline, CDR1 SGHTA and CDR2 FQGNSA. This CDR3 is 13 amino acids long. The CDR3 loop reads CASSFGGMNEQYF. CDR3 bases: TGTGCCAGCAGCTTTGGGGGCATGAACGAGCAGTACTTC.

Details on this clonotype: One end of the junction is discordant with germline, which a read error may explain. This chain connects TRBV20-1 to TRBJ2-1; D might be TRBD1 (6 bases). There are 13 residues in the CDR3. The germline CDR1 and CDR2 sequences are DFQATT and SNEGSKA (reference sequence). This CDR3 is CSVVAGEYNERFF. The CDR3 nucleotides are TGCAGTGTTGTTGCAGGGGAGTACAATGAGCGGTTCTTC.

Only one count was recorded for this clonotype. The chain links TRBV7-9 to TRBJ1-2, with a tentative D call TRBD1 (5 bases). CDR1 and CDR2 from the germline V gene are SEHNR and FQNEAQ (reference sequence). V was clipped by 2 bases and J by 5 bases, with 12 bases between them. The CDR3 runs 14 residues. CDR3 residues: CASSLPGMKYGYTF. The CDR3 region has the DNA TGTGCCAGCAGCTTACCAGGGATGAAGTATGGCTACACCTTC.

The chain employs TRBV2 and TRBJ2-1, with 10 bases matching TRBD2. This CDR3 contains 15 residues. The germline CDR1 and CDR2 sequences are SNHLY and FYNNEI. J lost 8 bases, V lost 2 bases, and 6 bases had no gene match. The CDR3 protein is CASSERAGGPDEQFF. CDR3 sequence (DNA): TGTGCCAGCAGTGAAAGAGCGGGAGGGCCCGATGAGCAGTTCTTC. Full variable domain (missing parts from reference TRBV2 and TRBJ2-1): EPEVTQTPSHQVTQMGQEVILRCVPISNHLYFYWYRQILGQKVEFLVSFYNNEISEKSEIFDDQFSVERPDGSNFTLKIRSTKLEDSAMYFCASSERAGGPDEQFFGPGTRLTVL.

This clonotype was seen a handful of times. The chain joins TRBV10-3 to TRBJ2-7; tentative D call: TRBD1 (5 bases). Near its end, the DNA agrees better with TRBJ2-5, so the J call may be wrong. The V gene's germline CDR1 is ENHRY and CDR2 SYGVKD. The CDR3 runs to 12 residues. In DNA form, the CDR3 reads TGTGCCATCAGTGGGCCAGGGGAGACCCAGTACTTC. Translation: CAISGPGETQYF.

The chain's CDR3 is CASTPRDTQYF. The CDR3, as DNA: TGTGCCAGCACCCCTCGGGATACGCAGTATTTT. The chain joins TRBV2 to TRBJ2-3; D ambiguous. Germline CDR1 is SNHLY and CDR2 is FYNNEI. Trimming cost V 7 bases and J 6 bases, with 8 bases left between them. CDR3 size: 11 residues.

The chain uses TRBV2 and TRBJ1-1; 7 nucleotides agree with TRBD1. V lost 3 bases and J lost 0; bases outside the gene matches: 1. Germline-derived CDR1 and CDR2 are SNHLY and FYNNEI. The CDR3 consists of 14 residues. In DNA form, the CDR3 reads TGTGCCAGCAGTGAGACAGGGCTGAACACTGAAGCTTTCTTT. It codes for CASSETGLNTEAFF.

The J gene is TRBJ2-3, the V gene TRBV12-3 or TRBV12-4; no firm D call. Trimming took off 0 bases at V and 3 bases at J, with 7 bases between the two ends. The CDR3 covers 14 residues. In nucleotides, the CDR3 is TGTGCCAGCAGTTTAGCGCAGGAGACAGATACGCAGTATTTT. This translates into CASSLAQETDTQYF.

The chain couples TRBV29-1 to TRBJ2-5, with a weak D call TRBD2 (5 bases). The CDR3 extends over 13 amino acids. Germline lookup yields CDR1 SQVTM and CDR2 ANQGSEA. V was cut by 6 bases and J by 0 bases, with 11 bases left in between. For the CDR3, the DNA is TGCAGCGTGCGACGAGCGGACCAAGAGACCCAGTACTTC. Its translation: CSVRRADQETQYF.

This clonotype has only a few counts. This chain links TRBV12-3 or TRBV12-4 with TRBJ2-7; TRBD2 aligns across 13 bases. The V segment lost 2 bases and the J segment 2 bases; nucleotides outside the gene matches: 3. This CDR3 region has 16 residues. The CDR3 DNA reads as TGTGCCAGCAGTTTAAGGACTAGCGGGAGAACCTACGAGCAGTACTTC. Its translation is CASSLRTSGRTYEQYF.

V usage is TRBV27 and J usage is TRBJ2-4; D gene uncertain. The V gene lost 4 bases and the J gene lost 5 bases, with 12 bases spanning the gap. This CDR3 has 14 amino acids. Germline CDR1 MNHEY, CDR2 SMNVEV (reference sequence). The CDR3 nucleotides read TGTGCCAGCAGTTCACCGGTGGCCCAAAACATTCAGTACTTC. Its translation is CASSSPVAQNIQYF.

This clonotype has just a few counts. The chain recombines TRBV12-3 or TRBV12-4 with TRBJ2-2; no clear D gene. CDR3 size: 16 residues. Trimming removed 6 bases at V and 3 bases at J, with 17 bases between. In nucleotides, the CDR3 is TGTGCCAGCAGAATAGGACCTTCAACCTACACCGGGGAGCTGTTTTTT. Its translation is CASRIGPSTYTGELFF.

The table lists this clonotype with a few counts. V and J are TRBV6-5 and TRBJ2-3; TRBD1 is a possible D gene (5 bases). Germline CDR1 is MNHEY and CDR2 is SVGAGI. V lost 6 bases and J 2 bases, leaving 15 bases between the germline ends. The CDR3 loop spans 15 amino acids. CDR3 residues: CASSLKGWVTDTQYF. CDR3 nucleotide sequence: TGTGCCAGCAGCCTCAAGGGGTGGGTCACAGATACGCAGTATTTT.

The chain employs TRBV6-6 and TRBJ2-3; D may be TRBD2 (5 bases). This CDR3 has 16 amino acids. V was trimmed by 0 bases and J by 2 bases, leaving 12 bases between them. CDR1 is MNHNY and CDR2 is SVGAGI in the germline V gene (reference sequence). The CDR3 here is CASSYSRVGNTDTQYF. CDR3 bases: TGTGCCAGCAGTTACTCGAGGGTCGGGAACACAGATACGCAGTATTTT.

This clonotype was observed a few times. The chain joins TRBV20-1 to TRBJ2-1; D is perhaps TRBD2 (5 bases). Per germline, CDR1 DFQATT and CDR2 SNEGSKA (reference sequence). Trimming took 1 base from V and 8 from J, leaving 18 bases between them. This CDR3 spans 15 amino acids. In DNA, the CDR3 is TGCAGTGCTAGAGGGCCGAGACTACCATCGGATGAGCAGTTCTTC. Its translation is CSARGPRLPSDEQFF.

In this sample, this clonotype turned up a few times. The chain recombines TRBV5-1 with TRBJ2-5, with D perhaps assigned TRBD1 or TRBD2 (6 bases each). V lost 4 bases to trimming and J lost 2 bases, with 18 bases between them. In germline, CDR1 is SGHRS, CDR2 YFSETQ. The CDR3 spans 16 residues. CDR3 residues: CASSLGGVSPQETQYF. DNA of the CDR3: TGCGCCAGCAGCCTGGGGGGCGTTTCCCCACAAGAGACCCAGTACTTC.

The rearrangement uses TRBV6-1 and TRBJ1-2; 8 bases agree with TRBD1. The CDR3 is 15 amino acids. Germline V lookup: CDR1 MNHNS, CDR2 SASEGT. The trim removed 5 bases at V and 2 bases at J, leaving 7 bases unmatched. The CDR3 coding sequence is TGTGCCAGCAGTACTGGCGGGACAGGAAACTATGGCTACACCTTC. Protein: CASSTGGTGNYGYTF.

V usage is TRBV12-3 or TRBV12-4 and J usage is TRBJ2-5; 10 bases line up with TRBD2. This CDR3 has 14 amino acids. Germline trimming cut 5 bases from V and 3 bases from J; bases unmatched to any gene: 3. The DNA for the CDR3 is TGTGCCAGCAGTATCGGACTAGCGGAAGAGACCCAGTACTTC. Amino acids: CASSIGLAEETQYF.

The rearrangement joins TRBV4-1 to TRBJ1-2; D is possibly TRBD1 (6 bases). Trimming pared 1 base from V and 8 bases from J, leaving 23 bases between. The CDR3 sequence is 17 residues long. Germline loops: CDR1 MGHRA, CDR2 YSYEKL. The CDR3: CASSQGPLNRVGDGYTF. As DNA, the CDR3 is TGCGCCAGCAGCCAAGGGCCCTTAAACAGGGTAGGGGACGGCTACACCTTC.

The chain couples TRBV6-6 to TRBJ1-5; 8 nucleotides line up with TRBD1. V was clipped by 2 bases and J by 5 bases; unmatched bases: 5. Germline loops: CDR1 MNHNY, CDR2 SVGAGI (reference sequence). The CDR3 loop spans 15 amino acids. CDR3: CASSYDRGNHQPQHF. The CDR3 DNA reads TGTGCCAGCAGTTACGACAGGGGAAACCATCAGCCCCAGCATTTT.